Presented here are 10 T cell receptor beta chains from one specimen sequenced in a study of blood T cell repertoires in COVID-19. Sequencing was performed with immunoSEQ multiplex PCR; in TCRdb, only in-frame clones are kept and a portion is missing. The sample consists of about 22,000 clones, approximately 80% of them appearing once. Sequencing was done on a sample of peripheral blood. The receptors shown here come from an elderly man with active or convalescent COVID-19.

The V gene is TRBV5-1, the J gene TRBJ2-1; 12 bases agree with TRBD2. From germline, CDR1 is SGHRS and CDR2 YFSETQ. The length of the CDR3 is 17 residues. With 0 bases clipped from V and 10 bases from J, the junction kept 11 bases outside the gene matches. The CDR3 DNA is TGCGCCAGCAGCTTGGAAGGGGTGACTAGCGGGAGTGGCGAGCAGTTCTTC. This translates into CASSLEGVTSGSGEQFF. Based on the CDR3 plus reference TRBV5-1 and TRBJ2-1, the full variable domain is KAGVTQTPRYLIKTRGQQVTLSCSPISGHRSVSWYQQTPGQGLQFLFEYFSETQRNKGNFPGRFSGRQFSNSRSEMNVSTLELGDSALYLCASSLEGVTSGSGEQFFGPGTRLTVL.

The chain carries TRBV7-8 and TRBJ2-7; tentative D call: TRBD1 (6 bases). CDR1 SGHVS and CDR2 FQNEAQ come from the germline V gene. Trimming shortened V by 4 bases and J by 2 bases, and 12 bases separated the two germline ends. The CDR3 runs to 14 residues. CDR3: CASSSTGQTYEQYF. CDR3 in DNA: TGTGCCAGCAGCTCGACTGGACAGACCTACGAGCAGTACTTC.

The genes are TRBV20-1 and TRBJ2-7; 9 nucleotides match TRBD2. V was pared by 3 bases and J by 0 bases, with 6 bases of the junction left unmatched. Germline CDR1 is DFQATT and CDR2 is SNEGSKA (reference sequence). The CDR3 loop spans 15 amino acids. CDR3 sequence (DNA): TGCAGTGCTAGTTTGGTAGCGGGGGCCTCCTACGAGCAGTACTTC. This codes for CSASLVAGASYEQYF.

The rearrangement links TRBV7-2 to TRBJ2-3; 11 bases fit TRBD2. Germline V gene sequence: CDR1 SGHTA, CDR2 FQGNSA. The trim removed 2 bases at V and 1 base at J, leaving 2 bases unmatched. CDR3 length equals 16 residues. The DNA of the CDR3 is TGTGCCAGCAGCTTACTAGCGGGAGGAGGCACAGATACGCAGTATTTT. Its translation: CASSLLAGGGTDTQYF. The variable domain in full, with the rest retrieved from reference TRBV7-2 and TRBJ2-3, is GAGVSQSPSNKVTEKGKDVELRCDPISGHTALYWYRQSLGQGLEFLIYFQGNSAPDKSGLPSDRFSAERTGGSVSTLTIQRTQQEDSAVYLCASSLLAGGGTDTQYFGPGTRLTVL.

Only one count was recorded for this clone. This chain joins TRBV2 and TRBJ1-5; TRBD1 aligns across 9 bases. Per the germline V gene, CDR1 is SNHLY and CDR2 is FYNNEI. The J segment lost 7 bases and the V segment lost 2 bases, leaving 3 bases of the junction unmatched. The CDR3 covers 14 residues. The CDR3 nucleotides are TGTGCCAGCAGTGAATTTACAGGGGGCCAGCCCCAGCATTTT. It is translated as CASSEFTGGQPQHF.

The chain joins TRBV25-1 to TRBJ2-2, with D possibly matching TRBD1 (5 bases). This CDR3 has 14 residues. Looked up from germline, CDR1 is MGHDK and CDR2 is SYGVNS. Trimming removed 3 bases from V and 1 base from J, with 6 bases in between. CDR3 loop: CASSDRVNTGELFF. CDR3 nucleotide sequence: TGTGCCAGCAGTGACAGGGTGAACACCGGGGAGCTGTTTTTT.

This rearrangement joins TRBV7-9 to TRBJ1-2; 8 nucleotides align to TRBD1. The V segment lost 5 bases and the J segment 7 bases; nucleotides outside the gene matches: 6. CDR1 SEHNR and CDR2 FQNEAQ come from the germline V gene (reference sequence). This CDR3 region has 13 residues. The CDR3 spells CASSPRGLGGYTF. The CDR3 DNA reads TGTGCCAGCAGCCCCAGGGGGCTCGGTGGCTACACCTTC.

V is TRBV14 and J is TRBJ2-5; 10 bases are a match to TRBD1. Germline V lookup: CDR1 SGHDN, CDR2 FVKESK. V lost 1 base, J lost 5 bases, and 4 bases stayed unmatched. The CDR3 contains 15 residues. CDR3 loop: CASSQAGTGVETQYF. CDR3 nucleotides: TGTGCCAGCAGCCAAGCCGGGACAGGGGTCGAGACCCAGTACTTC.

This clone showed up just a few times. The chain couples TRBV4-1 to TRBJ1-6; 10 bases map to TRBD1. The V segment lost 1 base and the J segment 10 bases; nucleotides outside the gene matches: 7. Per germline, CDR1 MGHRA and CDR2 YSYEKL. The CDR3 length is 16 residues. CDR3 coding DNA: TGCGCCAGCAGCCAAGTCCCCGGGACAGGGGTCTCACCCCTCCACTTT. Amino acids: CASSQVPGTGVSPLHF.

The rearrangement joins TRBV5-4 to TRBJ2-7; 11 bases are shared with TRBD2. CDR1 and CDR2 from the germline V gene are SGHNT and YYREEE (reference sequence). V was pared by 6 bases and J by 2 bases, with 7 bases of the junction left unmatched. The CDR3 has 15 amino acids. The CDR3 bases are TGTGCCAGCACCCTCCGACTAGCGGGAACCTACGAGCAGTACTTC. It codes for CASTLRLAGTYEQYF.